The 8 T cell receptor beta chains reported below all come from one sample, sequenced in a study of T cells in Graves' hyperthyroidism and ophthalmopathy. RNA transcripts yielded amplified TCR beta CDR3 regions. Carried out on the TCR CDR3, a first-round RT-PCR used the HTBI primer set. One entry per CDR3 protein, called by TCRdb with MiXCR from the multiplex PCR reads. The profile shows 640,000 or so distinct CDR3 sequences, approximately 15% of them singletons. The source material was blood. All receptors come from a woman aged 18-29 years with Graves' ophthalmopathy.

This clonotype was seen more than once but under ten times. V and J are TRBV4-1 and TRBJ2-7; D uncertain. V lost 1 base and J 7 bases, leaving 14 bases between the germline ends. The germline gives CDR1 MGHRA, CDR2 YSYEKL. The CDR3 contains 14 residues. The CDR3, as DNA: TGCGCCAGCAGCCAAGCCAGGCAGAGGAAGGAGCAGTACTTC. Its protein product is CASSQARQRKEQYF.

This clonotype was counted only a few times. This rearrangement joins TRBV20-1 to TRBJ1-3, with D possibly matching TRBD1 (5 bases). This CDR3 has 18 amino acids. V shed 1 base and J shed 4 bases, with 23 bases lying between them. Germline CDR1 and CDR2: DFQATT and SNEGSKA (reference sequence). The CDR3 here is CSARAGDRGGSAGNTIYF. CDR3 nucleotide sequence: TGCAGTGCTAGAGCTGGGGATCGGGGGGGATCAGCCGGAAACACCATATATTTT.

This clonotype was seen more than once but under ten times. The V and J genes are TRBV28 and TRBJ2-1; D unresolved. Per germline, CDR1 MDHEN and CDR2 SYDVKM. The CDR3 totals 15 residues. V was pared by 2 bases and J by 1 base, with 9 bases between. The CDR3 DNA is TGTGCCAGCAGTTTAATGGGCCAGTCCTACAATGAGCAGTTCTTC. Translated, it gives CASSLMGQSYNEQFF.

The V call is TRBV20-1, the J call TRBJ2-3; 12 bases are a match to TRBD2. V lost 3 bases to trimming and J lost 2 bases; unmatched junction nucleotides: 6. CDR1 and CDR2 (germline): DFQATT, SNEGSKA (reference sequence). The CDR3 contains 16 residues. The CDR3 protein is CSASPRTSGATDTQYF. CDR3 sequence (DNA): TGCAGTGCTAGTCCGAGGACTAGCGGGGCCACAGATACGCAGTATTTT.

Many counts were recorded for this clonotype. The V and J genes are TRBV12-3 or TRBV12-4 and TRBJ1-1, with D hard to call. CDR3 size: 13 residues. The germline V and J ends were trimmed by 7 bases and 4 bases, with 13 bases remaining between them. The CDR3 here is CASTRVFSTEAFF. CDR3 DNA: TGTGCCAGCACCCGCGTATTCTCCACTGAAGCTTTCTTT.

This clonotype was detected ten times or more. The V call is TRBV6-1, the J call TRBJ2-7, with a possible D match to TRBD1 (6 bases). CDR1 is MNHNS and CDR2 is SASEGT in the germline V gene. CDR3 size: 17 residues. V was pared by 5 bases and J by 2 bases, with 22 bases between. CDR3 in DNA: TGTGCCAGCAGTTCGAGGCTCACAGGGTCCCCTCCCTACGAGCAGTACTTC. Its protein is CASSSRLTGSPPYEQYF.

The gene calls are TRBV9 and TRBJ2-1, with unresolved D. The germline CDR1 and CDR2 sequences are SGDLS and YYNGEE. The length of the CDR3 is 16 residues. Deletions cut 0 bases from V and 5 bases from J, with 15 bases between. The CDR3 here is CASSVGPTGIHNEQFF. Written as DNA, the CDR3 is TGTGCCAGCAGCGTAGGTCCTACGGGTATCCACAATGAGCAGTTCTTC.

This clonotype was picked up many times. The V call is TRBV4-1, the J call TRBJ1-1, with D hard to call. The CDR3 is made up of 15 amino acids. The V and J ends lost 1 base and 5 bases respectively, with 14 bases between them. Germline CDR1 is MGHRA and CDR2 is YSYEKL. CDR3: CASSQAGSEGTEAFF. DNA for the CDR3: TGCGCCAGCAGCCAAGCCGGGTCAGAGGGAACTGAAGCTTTCTTT.